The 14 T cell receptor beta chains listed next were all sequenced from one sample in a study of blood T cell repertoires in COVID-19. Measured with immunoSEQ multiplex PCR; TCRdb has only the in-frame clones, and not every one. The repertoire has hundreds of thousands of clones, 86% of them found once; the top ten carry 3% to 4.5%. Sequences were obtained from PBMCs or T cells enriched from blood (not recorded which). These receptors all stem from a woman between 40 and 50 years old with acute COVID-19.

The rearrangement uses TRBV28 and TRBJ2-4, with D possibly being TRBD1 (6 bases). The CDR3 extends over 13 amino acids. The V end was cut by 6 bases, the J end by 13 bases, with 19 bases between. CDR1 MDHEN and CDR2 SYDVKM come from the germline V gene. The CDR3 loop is CASRPGGKGDQYF. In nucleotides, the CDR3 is TGTGCCAGCAGACCAGGAGGAAAGGGGGACCAGTACTTC. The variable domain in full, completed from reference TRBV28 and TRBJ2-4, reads DVKVTQSSRYLVKRTGEKVFLECVQDMDHENMFWYRQDPGLGLRLIYFSYDVKMKEKGDIPEGYSVSREKKERFSLILESASTNQTSMYLCASRPGGKGDQYFGAGTRLSVL.

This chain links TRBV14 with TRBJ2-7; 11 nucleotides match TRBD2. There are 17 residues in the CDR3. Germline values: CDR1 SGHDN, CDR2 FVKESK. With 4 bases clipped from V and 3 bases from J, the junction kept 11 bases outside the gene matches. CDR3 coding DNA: TGTGCCAGCAGCCTCGGGACTAGCGGCCACATCCTCTACGAGCAGTACTTC. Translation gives CASSLGTSGHILYEQYF.

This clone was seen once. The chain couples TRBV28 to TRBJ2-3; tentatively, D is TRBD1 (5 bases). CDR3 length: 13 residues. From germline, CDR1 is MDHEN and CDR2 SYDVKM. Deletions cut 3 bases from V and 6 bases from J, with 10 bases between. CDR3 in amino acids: CASSFSGIDTQYF. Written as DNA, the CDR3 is TGTGCCAGCAGTTTTTCAGGGATTGATACGCAGTATTTT.

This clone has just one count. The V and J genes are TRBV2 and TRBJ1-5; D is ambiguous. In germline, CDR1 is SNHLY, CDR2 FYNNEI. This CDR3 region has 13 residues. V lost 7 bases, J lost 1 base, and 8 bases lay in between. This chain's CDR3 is CASNVQSNQPQHF. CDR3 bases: TGTGCCAGCAATGTACAGAGCAATCAGCCCCAGCATTTT.

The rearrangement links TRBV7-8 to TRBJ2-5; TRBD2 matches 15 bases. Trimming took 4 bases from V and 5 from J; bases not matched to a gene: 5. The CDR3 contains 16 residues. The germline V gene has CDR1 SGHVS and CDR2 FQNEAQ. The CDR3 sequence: CASSSGLAGGPETQYF. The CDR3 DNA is TGTGCCAGCAGCTCTGGACTAGCGGGAGGGCCGGAGACCCAGTACTTC.

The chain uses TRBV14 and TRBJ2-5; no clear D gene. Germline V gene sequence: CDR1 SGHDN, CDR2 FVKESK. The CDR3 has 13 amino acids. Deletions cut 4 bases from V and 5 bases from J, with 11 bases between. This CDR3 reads CASSPLSSETQYF. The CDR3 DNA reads TGTGCCAGCAGCCCACTTTCATCGGAGACCCAGTACTTC.

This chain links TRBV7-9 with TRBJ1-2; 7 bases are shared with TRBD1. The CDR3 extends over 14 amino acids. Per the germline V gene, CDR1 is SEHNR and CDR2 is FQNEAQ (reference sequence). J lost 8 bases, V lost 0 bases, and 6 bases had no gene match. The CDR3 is CASSLADRVRGYTF. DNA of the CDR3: TGTGCCAGCAGCTTAGCCGACAGGGTTAGGGGCTACACCTTC.

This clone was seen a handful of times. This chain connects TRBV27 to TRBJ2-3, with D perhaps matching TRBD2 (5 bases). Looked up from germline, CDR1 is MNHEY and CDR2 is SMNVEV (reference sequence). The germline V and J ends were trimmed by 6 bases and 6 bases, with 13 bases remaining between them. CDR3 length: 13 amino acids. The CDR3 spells CASRPMREDTQYF. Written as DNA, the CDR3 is TGTGCCAGCAGGCCCATGAGGGAGGATACGCAGTATTTT.

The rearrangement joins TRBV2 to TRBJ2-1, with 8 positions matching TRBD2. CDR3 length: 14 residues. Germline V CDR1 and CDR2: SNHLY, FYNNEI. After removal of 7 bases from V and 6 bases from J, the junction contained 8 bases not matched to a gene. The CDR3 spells CASKFSGNGNEQFF. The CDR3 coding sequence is TGTGCCAGCAAATTTAGCGGGAACGGCAATGAGCAGTTCTTC.

This CDR3 reads CASSEPATSGRGHEQFF. For the CDR3, the DNA is TGCGCCAGCAGTGAGCCCGCGACTAGCGGGAGAGGGCATGAGCAGTTCTTC. The gene calls are TRBV10-2 and TRBJ2-1, with TRBD2 matching over 12 bases. The junction had 10 bases not matched to a gene; V was cut back by 2 bases and J by 8 bases. The CDR3 has 17 amino acids. CDR1 is WSHSY, CDR2 SAAADI, per germline.

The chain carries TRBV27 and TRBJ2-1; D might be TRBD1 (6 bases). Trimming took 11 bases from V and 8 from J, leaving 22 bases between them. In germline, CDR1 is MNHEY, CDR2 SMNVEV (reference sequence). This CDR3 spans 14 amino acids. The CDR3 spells CASTTAGVGHEQFF. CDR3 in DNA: TGTGCCTCAACTACGGCAGGGGTCGGGCATGAGCAGTTCTTC.

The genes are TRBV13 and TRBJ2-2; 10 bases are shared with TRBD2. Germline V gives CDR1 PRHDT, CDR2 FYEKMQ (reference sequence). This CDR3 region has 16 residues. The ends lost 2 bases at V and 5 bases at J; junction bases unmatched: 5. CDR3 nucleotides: TGTGCCAGCAGCTTACTAGCGGGAGTAGGGACCGGGGAGCTGTTTTTT. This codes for CASSLLAGVGTGELFF.

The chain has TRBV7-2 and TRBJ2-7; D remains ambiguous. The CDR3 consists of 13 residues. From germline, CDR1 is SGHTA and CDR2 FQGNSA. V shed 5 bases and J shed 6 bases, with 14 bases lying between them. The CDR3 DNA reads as TGTGCCAGCAGCACCACGACACAACTCGAGCAGTACTTC. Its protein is CASSTTTQLEQYF. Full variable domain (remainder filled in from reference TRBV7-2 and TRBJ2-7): GAGVSQSPSNKVTEKGKDVELRCDPISGHTALYWYRQSLGQGLEFLIYFQGNSAPDKSGLPSDRFSAERTGGSVSTLTIQRTQQEDSAVYLCASSTTTQLEQYFGPGTRLTVT.

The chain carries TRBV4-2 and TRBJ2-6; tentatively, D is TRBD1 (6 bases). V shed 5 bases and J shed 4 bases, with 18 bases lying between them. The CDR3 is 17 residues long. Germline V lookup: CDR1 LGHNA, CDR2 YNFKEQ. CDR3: CASSDSPGDSGANVLTF. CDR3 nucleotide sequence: TGTGCCAGCAGCGATTCTCCAGGGGATTCGGGGGCCAACGTCCTGACTTTC.